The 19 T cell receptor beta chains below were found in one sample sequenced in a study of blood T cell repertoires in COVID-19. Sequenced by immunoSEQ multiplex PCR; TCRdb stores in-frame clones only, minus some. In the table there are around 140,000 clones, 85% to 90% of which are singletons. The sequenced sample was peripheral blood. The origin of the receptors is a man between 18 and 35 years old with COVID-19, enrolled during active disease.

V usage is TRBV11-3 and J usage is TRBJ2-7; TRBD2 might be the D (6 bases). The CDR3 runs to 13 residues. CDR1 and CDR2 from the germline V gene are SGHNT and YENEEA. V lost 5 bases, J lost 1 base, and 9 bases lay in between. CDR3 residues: CASSPGTSYEQYF. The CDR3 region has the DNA TGTGCCAGCAGCCCCGGGACTTCCTACGAGCAGTACTTC.

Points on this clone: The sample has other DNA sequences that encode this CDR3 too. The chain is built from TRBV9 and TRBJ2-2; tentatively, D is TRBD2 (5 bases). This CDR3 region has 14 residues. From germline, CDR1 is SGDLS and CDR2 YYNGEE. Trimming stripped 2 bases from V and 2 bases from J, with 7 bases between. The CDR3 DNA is TGTGCCAGCAGCGTCGGACTTAACACCGGGGAGCTGTTTTTT. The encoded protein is CASSVGLNTGELFF.

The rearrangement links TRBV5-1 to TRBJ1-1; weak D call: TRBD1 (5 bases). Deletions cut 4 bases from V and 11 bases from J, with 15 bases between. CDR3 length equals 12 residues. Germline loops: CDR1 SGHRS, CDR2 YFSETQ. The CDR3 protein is CASSDGGPPAFF. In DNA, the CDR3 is TGCGCCAGCAGCGACGGGGGACCTCCGGCTTTCTTT.

This CDR3 reads CASSLTGTYPEQFF. DNA of the CDR3: TGTGCCAGCAGCTTGACGGGAACTTACCCTGAGCAGTTCTTC. The genes are TRBV5-6 and TRBJ2-1; D is possibly TRBD2 (5 bases). The germline gives CDR1 SGHDT, CDR2 YYEEEE. Deletions cut 1 base from V and 9 bases from J, with 14 bases between. The CDR3 is made up of 14 amino acids.

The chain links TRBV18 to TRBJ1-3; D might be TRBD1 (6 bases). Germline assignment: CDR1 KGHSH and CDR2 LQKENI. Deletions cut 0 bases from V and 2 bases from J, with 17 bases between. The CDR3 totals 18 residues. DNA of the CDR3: TGTGCCAGCTCACCACCGATGGGGCAGGGACAAGCTGGAAACACCATATATTTT. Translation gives CASSPPMGQGQAGNTIYF.

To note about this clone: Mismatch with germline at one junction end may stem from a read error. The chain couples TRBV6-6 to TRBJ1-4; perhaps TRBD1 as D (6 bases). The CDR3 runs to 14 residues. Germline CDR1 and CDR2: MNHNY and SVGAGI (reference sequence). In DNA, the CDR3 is TGTGCCAGCAGTTACTGGGGGCATAATGAAAAACTGCTTTTT. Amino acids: CASSYWGHNEKLLF.

CDR3 sequence (DNA): TGTGCCACCAATCCGGGGAGGGGCACAGATACGCAGTATTTT. Amino acids: CATNPGRGTDTQYF. V gene TRBV24-1 combines with J gene TRBJ2-3; TRBD2 matches 7 bases. The CDR3 is 14 residues long. J was trimmed by 1 base and V by 8 bases; bases with no gene match: 5. In germline, CDR1 is KGHDR, CDR2 SFDVKD.

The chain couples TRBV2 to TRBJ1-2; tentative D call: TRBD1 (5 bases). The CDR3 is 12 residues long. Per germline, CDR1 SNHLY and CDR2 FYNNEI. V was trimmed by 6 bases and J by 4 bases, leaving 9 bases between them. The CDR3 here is CASSLDSYGYTF. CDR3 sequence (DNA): TGTGCCAGCAGCCTAGACAGCTATGGCTACACCTTC.

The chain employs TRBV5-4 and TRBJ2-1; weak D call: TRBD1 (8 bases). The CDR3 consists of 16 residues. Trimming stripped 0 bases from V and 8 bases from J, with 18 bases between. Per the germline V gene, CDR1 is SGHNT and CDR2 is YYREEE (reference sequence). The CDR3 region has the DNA TGTGCCAGCAGCTTGGGCGTGGTAACAGGGGGGGATGAGCAGTTCTTC. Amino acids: CASSLGVVTGGDEQFF.

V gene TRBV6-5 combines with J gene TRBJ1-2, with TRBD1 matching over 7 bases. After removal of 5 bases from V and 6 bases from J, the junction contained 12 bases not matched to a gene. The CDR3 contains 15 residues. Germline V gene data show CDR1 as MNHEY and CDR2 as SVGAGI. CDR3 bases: TGTGCCAGCAGTACGGGACAGCCCCCTTGGGATGGCTACACCTTC. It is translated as CASSTGQPPWDGYTF.

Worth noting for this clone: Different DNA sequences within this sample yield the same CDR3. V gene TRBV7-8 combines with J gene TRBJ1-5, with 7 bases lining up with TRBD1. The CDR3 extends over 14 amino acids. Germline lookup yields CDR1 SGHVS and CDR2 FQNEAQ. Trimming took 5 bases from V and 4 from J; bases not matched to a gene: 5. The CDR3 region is CASSHDRVNQPQHF. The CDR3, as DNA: TGTGCCAGCAGCCACGACAGGGTAAATCAGCCCCAGCATTTT.

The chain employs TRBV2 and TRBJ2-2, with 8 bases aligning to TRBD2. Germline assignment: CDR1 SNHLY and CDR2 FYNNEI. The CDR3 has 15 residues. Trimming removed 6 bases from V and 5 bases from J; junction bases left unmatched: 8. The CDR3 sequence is CASRTGTRVTGELFF. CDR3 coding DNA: TGTGCCAGCAGGACCGGGACTAGAGTAACCGGGGAGCTGTTTTTT.

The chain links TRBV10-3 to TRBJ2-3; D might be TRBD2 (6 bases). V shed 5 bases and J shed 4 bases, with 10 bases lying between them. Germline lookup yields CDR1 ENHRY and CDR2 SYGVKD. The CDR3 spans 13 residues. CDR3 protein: CAISRAGPDTQYF. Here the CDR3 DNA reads TGTGCCATCAGTAGAGCGGGCCCAGATACGCAGTATTTT.

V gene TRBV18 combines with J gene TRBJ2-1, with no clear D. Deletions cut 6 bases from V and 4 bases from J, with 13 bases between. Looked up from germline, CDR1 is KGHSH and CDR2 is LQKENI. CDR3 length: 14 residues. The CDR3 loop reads CASSPNPGYNEQFF. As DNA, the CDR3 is TGTGCCAGCTCCCCCAACCCCGGGTACAATGAGCAGTTCTTC. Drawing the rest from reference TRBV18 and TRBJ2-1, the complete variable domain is NAGVMQNPRHLVRRRGQEARLRCSPMKGHSHVYWYRQLPEEGLKFMVYLQKENIIDESGMPKERFSAEFPKEGPSILRIQQVVRGDSAAYFCASSPNPGYNEQFFGPGTRLTVL.

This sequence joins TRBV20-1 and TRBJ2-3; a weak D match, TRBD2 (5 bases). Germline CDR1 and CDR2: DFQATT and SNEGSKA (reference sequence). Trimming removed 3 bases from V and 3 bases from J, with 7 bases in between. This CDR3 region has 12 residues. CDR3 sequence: CSASGETDTQYF. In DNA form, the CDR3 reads TGCAGTGCTAGTGGGGAGACAGATACGCAGTATTTT.

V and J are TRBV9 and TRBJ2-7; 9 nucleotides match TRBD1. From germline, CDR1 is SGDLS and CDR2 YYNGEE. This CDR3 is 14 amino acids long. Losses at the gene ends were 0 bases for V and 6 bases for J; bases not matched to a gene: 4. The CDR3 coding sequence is TGTGCCAGCAGCGTAGCCGGGACAGGGAGCGAGCAGTACTTC. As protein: CASSVAGTGSEQYF.

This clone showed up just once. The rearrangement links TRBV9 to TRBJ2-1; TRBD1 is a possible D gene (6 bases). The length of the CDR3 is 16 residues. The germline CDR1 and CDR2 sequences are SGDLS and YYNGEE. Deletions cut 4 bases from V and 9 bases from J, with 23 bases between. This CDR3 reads CASSLRPKQGFTEQFF. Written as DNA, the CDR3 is TGTGCCAGCAGCTTACGCCCAAAACAGGGTTTCACTGAGCAGTTCTTC.

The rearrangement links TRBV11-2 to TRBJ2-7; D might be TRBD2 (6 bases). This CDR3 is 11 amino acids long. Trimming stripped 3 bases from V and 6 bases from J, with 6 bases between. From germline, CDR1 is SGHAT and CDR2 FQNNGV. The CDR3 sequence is CASSFGGEQYF. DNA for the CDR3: TGTGCCAGCAGCTTCGGGGGCGAGCAGTACTTC.

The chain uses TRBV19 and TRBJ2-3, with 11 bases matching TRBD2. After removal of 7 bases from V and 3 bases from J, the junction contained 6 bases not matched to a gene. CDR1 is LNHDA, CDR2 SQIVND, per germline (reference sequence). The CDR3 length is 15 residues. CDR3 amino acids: CASTTSGSATDTQYF. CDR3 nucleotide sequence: TGTGCCAGTACCACTAGCGGGAGTGCGACAGATACGCAGTATTTT.